This entry concerns a single T cell receptor beta chain. Method: immunoSEQ multiplex PCR; TCRdb's copy keeps in-frame clones and lacks some. The sample has about 49,000 clones; roughly 92% are singletons. CDR3 length: 13 residues. V dropped 3 bases and J dropped 3 bases, with 9 bases sitting between them. Germline loops: CDR1 MNHNS, CDR2 SASEGT. This sample was taken from a study of T cell changes during pregnancy in multiple sclerosis. Sequenced material: peripheral blood, taken after pregnancy. The sequence was obtained from a female donor with multiple sclerosis, enrolled in a pregnancy study. V gene TRBV6-1 combines with J gene TRBJ2-7; possible D gene TRBD1, 5 bases. The DNA for the CDR3 is TGTGCCAGCAGTGACGGGCAGGGCTACGAGCAGTACTTC. Residues: CASSDGQGYEQYF.